This T cell receptor beta chain was observed in a study of graft-versus-host responses after intestinal transplantation. Study at large: Isolated intestinal, liver-intestinal, or multivisceral transplants had been given to the recipients. Following induction with anti-thymocyte globulin, all recipients were given tacrolimus and steroids for approximately 3 years.

V was clipped by 5 bases and J by 0 bases, with 11 bases between them. The CDR3 has 14 amino acids. In germline, CDR1 is MNHEY, CDR2 SVGAGI. Study-level results: Marrow from the recipient contained GvH clones, some of which had appeared first in ileum or blood.

Concerning this clone: The antigen is not known.

The repertoire was sequenced with immunoSEQ multiplex PCR; TCRdb's copy has only in-frame clones and lacks some. The data contain 80,000 to 95,000 clones, around 90% of them singletons. The sequencing used unstimulated CD8+ T cells sorted from spleen or lymph node cells, collected before intestinal transplant. The origin of this receptor is a human donor who received an intestinal transplant. V usage is TRBV6-5 and J usage is TRBJ2-7; D may correspond to TRBD1 or TRBD2 (5 bases each). The CDR3 DNA is TGTGCCAGCAGTCCGCAGGGACCCTCCTACGAGCAGTACTTC. It is translated as CASSPQGPSYEQYF.